The clone carrying this T cell receptor (beta chain) was observed once. Just one base apart from a much larger clone, this may be a read error. This specimen comes from a study of prognosis after radiotherapy for stage I lung cancer. Study-level background: In the span from April 2018 to early 2019, stage I non-small cell lung cancer patients were enrolled. Enrolled patients (over twelve men, about six women) had a median age of approximately 71 years and an age range of about 53 to 84 years.

It was by two-round multiplex PCR that TCR beta CDR3 was amplified from genomic DNA. Primers (each specific to one TRBV or TRBJ gene) were used in first-round PCR. TCRdb re-analysed the multiplex PCR reads in MiXCR, keeping a single row per CDR3 protein. The table includes around 63,000 distinct CDR3 sequences, 26% detected once. Germline lookup yields CDR1 LGHDT and CDR2 YNNKEL (reference sequence). The CDR3 sequence is 16 residues long. V was trimmed by 4 bases and J by 2 bases, leaving 16 bases between them. The sequence was collected from a donor aged 50 or older with non-small cell lung cancer. The chain is built from TRBV3-1 and TRBJ2-3; a weak D match, TRBD2 (5 bases). Sequences were derived from PBMCs, sampled before or after stereotactic body radiation therapy (not recorded which). CDR3 in DNA: TGTGCCAGCAGCCGGGGAGTGGCGACTCACACAGATACGCAGTATTTT. Residues: CASSRGVATHTDTQYF.